This passage covers 20 T cell receptor beta chains from one sample sequenced in a study of T cell changes during pregnancy in multiple sclerosis. Sequencing used immunoSEQ multiplex PCR; TCRdb keeps in-frame clones, though not all of them. The table lists tens of thousands of clones, approximately 85% of them singletons, with about 1.1% in the top ten. The sequenced sample was CD4+ T cells from peripheral blood mononuclear cells, obtained before pregnancy. These receptors all come from a female donor with multiple sclerosis, enrolled in a pregnancy study.

The V gene is TRBV5-1, the J gene TRBJ2-7; 10 bases match TRBD1. Unmatched junction bases numbered 3, after V lost 0 bases and J lost 0 bases. Per the germline V gene, CDR1 is SGHRS and CDR2 is YFSETQ. The CDR3 runs to 16 residues. CDR3 sequence reads: CASSLADRGSSYEQYF. The CDR3 nucleotides read TGCGCCAGCAGCTTGGCGGACAGGGGGAGCTCCTACGAGCAGTACTTC.

J is TRBJ2-3 and V is TRBV7-2; 10 positions agree with TRBD2. Trimming removed 5 bases from V and 6 bases from J; junction bases left unmatched: 2. The CDR3 consists of 13 residues. Germline CDR1 SGHTA, CDR2 FQGNSA. DNA of the CDR3: TGTGCCAGCAGCCGACTAGCGGGCGATACGCAGTATTTT. Protein: CASSRLAGDTQYF. Looking up the rest from reference TRBV7-2 and TRBJ2-3 gives the full variable domain: GAGVSQSPSNKVTEKGKDVELRCDPISGHTALYWYRQSLGQGLEFLIYFQGNSAPDKSGLPSDRFSAERTGGSVSTLTIQRTQQEDSAVYLCASSRLAGDTQYFGPGTRLTVL.

Concerning this clone: One end of the junction is discordant with germline, which a read error may explain. This chain connects TRBV2 to TRBJ1-2, with 7 bases fitting TRBD1. The length of the CDR3 is 13 residues. CDR1 SNHLY and CDR2 FYNNEI come from the germline V gene. As DNA, the CDR3 is TGTGCCAGCAGTCGGCGGGACAGAACGTTGGCGGCCTTC. This encodes CASSRRDRTLAAF.

The CDR3 nucleotides read TGTGCTAGTGGTTTGGGGACAGGAGGCGATGAGCAGTTCTTC. Protein sequence: CASGLGTGGDEQFF. The V gene is TRBV12-5, the J gene TRBJ2-1; 7 bases map to TRBD1. This CDR3 has 14 residues. V trimming: 1 base; J trimming: 8 bases; junction bases outside the gene matches: 5. The germline V gene has CDR1 LGHNT and CDR2 FRNRAP.

The CDR3 sequence: CASSPLQREYNEQFF. As DNA, the CDR3 is TGTGCCAGCTCACCACTCCAGCGGGAATACAATGAGCAGTTCTTC. The gene calls are TRBV18 and TRBJ2-1; 7 positions match TRBD2. CDR3 length: 15 amino acids. Trimming took 1 base from V and 4 from J; bases not matched to a gene: 4. The germline gives CDR1 KGHSH, CDR2 LQKENI.

This rearrangement joins TRBV5-1 to TRBJ1-3; D might be TRBD1 (6 bases). In germline, CDR1 is SGHRS, CDR2 YFSETQ. Between the trimmed V and J ends, which lost 4 bases and 0 bases, there was a span of 14 bases. The CDR3 has 16 amino acids. CDR3 region: CASSLDRFRSGNTIYF. For the CDR3, the DNA is TGCGCCAGCAGCCTCGACAGGTTCCGCTCTGGAAACACCATATATTTT.

The J gene is TRBJ1-2, the V gene TRBV6-1; TRBD1 aligns across 9 bases. The germline CDR1 and CDR2 sequences are MNHNS and SASEGT. The V gene end was trimmed by 4 bases and the J gene end by 8 bases; junction bases not matched to a gene: 5. CDR3 size: 13 residues. CDR3 nucleotides: TGTGCCAGCAGTGTAGACAGGGGGAAGGGCTACACCTTC. Its protein is CASSVDRGKGYTF.

CDR3 region: CASSLFPLNRDRGNQPQHF. The CDR3 region has the DNA TGTGCCAGCAGTTTATTCCCGTTAAACCGGGACAGGGGCAATCAGCCCCAGCATTTT. The V gene is TRBV28, the J gene TRBJ1-5; TRBD1 matches at 9 bases. The germline gives CDR1 MDHEN, CDR2 SYDVKM. The CDR3 is 19 amino acids. V lost 1 base to trimming and J lost 2 bases; unmatched junction nucleotides: 12.

This chain uses TRBV5-1 with TRBJ2-1; 10 nucleotides line up with TRBD2. Germline-derived CDR1 and CDR2 are SGHRS and YFSETQ. CDR3 length equals 15 residues. J gave up 3 bases and V 3 bases, and 3 bases lay outside the gene matches. The CDR3 reads CASSSGTSDYNEQFF. CDR3 DNA sequence: TGCGCCAGCAGCTCCGGGACTAGCGACTACAATGAGCAGTTCTTC.

The chain recombines TRBV28 with TRBJ1-1; the D gene is possibly TRBD1 (5 bases). V gave up 3 bases and J gave up 1 base, with 12 bases separating them. Germline loops: CDR1 MDHEN, CDR2 SYDVKM. The CDR3 loop spans 15 amino acids. CDR3 DNA: TGTGCCAGCAGTTTTTGGGGGGGGTCGAACACTGAAGCTTTCTTT. Translation gives CASSFWGGSNTEAFF. Looking up the rest from reference TRBV28 and TRBJ1-1 gives the full variable domain: DVKVTQSSRYLVKRTGEKVFLECVQDMDHENMFWYRQDPGLGLRLIYFSYDVKMKEKGDIPEGYSVSREKKERFSLILESASTNQTSMYLCASSFWGGSNTEAFFGQGTRLTVV.

The genes are TRBV5-1 and TRBJ1-1; D might be TRBD1 (6 bases). The CDR3 has 13 amino acids. Trimming removed 5 bases at V and 5 bases at J, with 13 bases between. CDR1 and CDR2 from the germline V gene are SGHRS and YFSETQ. Written as DNA, the CDR3 is TGCGCCAGCAGGGACAGCCCCCGAACTGAAGCTTTCTTT. Translating gives CASRDSPRTEAFF.

The chain employs TRBV28 and TRBJ1-2, with 7 bases matching TRBD1. Per the germline V gene, CDR1 is MDHEN and CDR2 is SYDVKM. J was trimmed by 10 bases and V by 5 bases; bases with no gene match: 7. The CDR3 is made up of 12 amino acids. In DNA form, the CDR3 reads TGTGCCAGCAGTCCCCCGGACAGGTACTACACCTTC. Translating gives CASSPPDRYYTF.

The chain links TRBV11-3 to TRBJ2-2; TRBD2 agrees at 8 bases. The length of the CDR3 is 15 residues. CDR1 is SGHNT, CDR2 YENEEA, per germline. V dropped 6 bases and J dropped 4; count of bases not matched to a gene: 7. CDR3 protein: CASSYSGTSTGELFF. In DNA form, the CDR3 reads TGTGCCAGCAGTTACTCCGGGACTAGCACCGGGGAGCTGTTTTTT. The entire variable domain, with the rest obtained from reference TRBV11-3 and TRBJ2-2, is as follows: EAGVVQSPRYKIIEKKQPVAFWCNPISGHNTLYWYLQNLGQGPELLIRYENEEAVDDSQLPKDRFSAERLKGVDSTLKIQPAELGDSAVYLCASSYSGTSTGELFFGEGSRLTVL.

Worth noting for this clone: Other nucleotide sequences in the sample specify the same CDR3. V gene TRBV11-2 combines with J gene TRBJ2-3, with D maybe TRBD1 (5 bases). Trimming took off 6 bases at V and 1 base at J, with 8 bases between the two ends. CDR1 and CDR2 from the germline V gene are SGHAT and FQNNGV. The CDR3 runs to 13 residues. The CDR3, as DNA: TGTGCCAGCAGTTTGACAGGCACAGATACGCAGTATTTT. Its translation: CASSLTGTDTQYF.

This rearrangement joins TRBV11-1 to TRBJ2-5; D gene unclear. The end of the DNA aligns better with TRBJ2-7, so the J call may be wrong. The CDR3 totals 12 residues. Germline V gene sequence: CDR1 SGHAT, CDR2 FQDESV (reference sequence). CDR3 coding DNA: TGTGCCAGCAGCTATAACCTCTACGAGCAGTACTTC. It translates to CASSYNLYEQYF.

The V call is TRBV28, the J call TRBJ1-1; 8 bases are shared with TRBD1. J was trimmed by 0 bases and V by 4 bases; bases with no gene match: 7. The CDR3 is 16 amino acids. Germline V gene data show CDR1 as MDHEN and CDR2 as SYDVKM. CDR3 bases: TGTGCCAGCAGTTCGGGAGGACAGGGTTTGAACACTGAAGCTTTCTTT. Translated, it gives CASSSGGQGLNTEAFF.

The J gene is TRBJ2-5, the V gene TRBV5-1; D possibly corresponds to TRBD2 (5 bases). The V gene lost 4 bases and the J gene lost 2 bases, with 24 bases spanning the gap. From germline, CDR1 is SGHRS and CDR2 YFSETQ. The length of the CDR3 is 18 residues. The CDR3, as DNA: TGCGCCAGCAGCCCAAGCCCCACTAGAGGGATAATACAAGAGACCCAGTACTTC. This encodes CASSPSPTRGIIQETQYF.

The chain has TRBV6-5 and TRBJ2-7; TRBD1 matches 7 bases. The CDR3 length is 15 residues. Per the germline V gene, CDR1 is MNHEY and CDR2 is SVGAGI. With 6 bases clipped from V and 3 bases from J, the junction kept 11 bases outside the gene matches. The CDR3 coding sequence is TGTGCCAGCAGGTCAAGCCCCGGGACAGTCTACGAGCAGTACTTC. Amino acid sequence: CASRSSPGTVYEQYF.

The chain employs TRBV30 and TRBJ1-2; no clear D gene. From germline, CDR1 is GTSNPN and CDR2 SVGIG (reference sequence). This CDR3 region has 14 residues. Trimming left V 2 bases short and J 7 bases short, with 17 bases between. CDR3 sequence (DNA): TGTGCCTGGAGTCCCACATGGGGAGAGAGTGGCTACACCTTC. It specifies CAWSPTWGESGYTF.

The chain recombines TRBV6-4 with TRBJ2-5; D is unclear. The V end was cut by 3 bases, the J end by 4 bases, with 9 bases between. Germline V gene lookup returns CDR1 MRHNA and CDR2 SNTAGT. The CDR3 runs to 13 residues. This chain's CDR3 is CASSERRGETQYF. DNA for the CDR3: TGTGCCAGCAGTGAACGGCGAGGAGAGACCCAGTACTTC.